Described below is a single T cell receptor beta chain sequence and its context. Its cognate antigen is unknown. Germline CDR1 and CDR2: SGHNT and YENEEA. The V end lost 3 bases, the J end lost 3 bases, and 9 bases lay between the germline ends. This CDR3 contains 14 residues. The data originate from a study of T cells after yellow fever vaccination. General study findings and limits: After the booster, roughly 96% of CD4 and approximately 90% of CD8 primary-response clones were re-detected. The secondary response peaked faster, at day 5 versus 15, but was weaker.

Generation of TCR cDNA used 5'RACE template switching (which added a universal primer site and UMIs). TCRdb reprocessed the 5' RACE reads with MiXCR, giving one entry per CDR3 protein. The sample gives hundreds of thousands of distinct CDR3 sequences, roughly 8.3% of which show up once; 17% is in the top ten. The rearrangement links TRBV11-3 to TRBJ2-1; no definite D call. The origin of this receptor is a man between 18 and 35 years old who received the YFV17D yellow fever vaccine. Material: PBMCs, obtained about 49 days after the first yellow fever vaccination. The CDR3 region is CASSLRTDYNEQFF. The CDR3 bases are TGTGCCAGCAGCTTGAGGACGGACTACAATGAGCAGTTCTTC.